The 18 T cell receptor beta chains reported below all come from one sample, sequenced in a study of beta chain features in type 1 diabetes. Reverse transcribing all isolated RNA meant expressed TCRB transcripts were sequenced. Profiling relied on immunoSEQ multiplex PCR, and the TCRdb table lists in-frame clones only, not all of them. The table has about half a million clones, about an eighth seen once. Material for sequencing was naive CD4+ T cells from blood. All receptors come from a woman aged 18-29 years in good health.

The sample holds a few counts of this clone. The chain uses TRBV30 and TRBJ2-1; no clear D gene. Deletions cut 5 bases from V and 2 bases from J, with 13 bases between. The CDR3 has 14 amino acids. Germline assignment: CDR1 GTSNPN and CDR2 SVGIG (reference sequence). The chain's CDR3 is CAWGNLRTYNEQFF. The CDR3 bases are TGTGCCTGGGGAAACCTTAGGACCTACAATGAGCAGTTCTTC.

In this sample, this clone turned up a few times. The chain joins TRBV5-6 to TRBJ2-6; 8 bases line up with TRBD1. The CDR3 covers 18 residues. Losses at the gene ends were 5 bases for V and 0 bases for J; bases not matched to a gene: 10. Germline V gene data show CDR1 as SGHDT and CDR2 as YYEEEE. The CDR3 here is CASSHGQGWDSGANVLTF. The CDR3, as DNA: TGTGCCAGCAGTCACGGACAGGGATGGGACTCTGGGGCCAACGTCCTGACTTTC. The variable domain in full, with the rest retrieved from reference TRBV5-6 and TRBJ2-6, is DAGVTQSPTHLIKTRGQQVTLRCSPKSGHDTVSWYQQALGQGPQFIFQYYEEEERQRGNFPDRFSGHQFPNYSSELNVNALLLGDSALYLCASSHGQGWDSGANVLTFGAGSRLTVL.

The rearrangement joins TRBV7-9 to TRBJ2-3; 9 nucleotides agree with TRBD1. Trimming cost V 5 bases and J 7 bases; bases outside gene matches: 7. Germline CDR1 and CDR2: SEHNR and FQNEAQ (reference sequence). The CDR3 extends over 14 amino acids. The CDR3 nucleotides are TGTGCCAGCAGCATCCCGACAGGGGGTAATACGCAGTATTTT. Encoded protein: CASSIPTGGNTQYF.

The chain links TRBV4-3 to TRBJ2-1; unclear D gene. Germline V lookup: CDR1 LGHNA, CDR2 YSLEER. V was cut by 0 bases and J by 0 bases, with 9 bases left in between. The CDR3 totals 16 residues. The CDR3 loop reads CASSQDFQNSYNEQFF. CDR3 DNA sequence: TGCGCCAGCAGCCAAGATTTCCAAAACTCCTACAATGAGCAGTTCTTC.

The genes are TRBV28 and TRBJ2-5, with a tentative D call TRBD1 (6 bases). The CDR3 is 14 residues long. V gave up 8 bases and J gave up 1 base, with 14 bases separating them. Germline CDR1 reads MDHEN; CDR2 reads SYDVKM. The CDR3 sequence is CASRWGPSQETQYF. CDR3 sequence (DNA): TGTGCCAGCCGCTGGGGGCCCAGCCAAGAGACCCAGTACTTC.

Only a few counts were recorded for this clone. The CDR3 region has the DNA TGTGCCAGCACGGCGTCTAGCACAGATACGCAGTATTTT. Translated: CASTASSTDTQYF. The chain uses TRBV2 and TRBJ2-3, with D hard to call. The CDR3 sequence is 13 residues long. V gave up 7 bases and J gave up 0 bases, with 8 bases separating them. Germline CDR1 and CDR2: SNHLY and FYNNEI.

The genes are TRBV7-2 and TRBJ2-2; no reliable D call. Trimming left V 5 bases short and J 8 bases short, with 6 bases between. The germline V gene has CDR1 SGHTA and CDR2 FQGNSA. The CDR3 has 11 amino acids. CDR3 DNA sequence: TGTGCCAGCAGCCCTACAGGGGAGCTGTTTTTT. It codes for CASSPTGELFF.

This clone was seen only a few times. The rearrangement links TRBV28 to TRBJ2-4, with TRBD1 matching 7 bases. V gave up 5 bases and J gave up 0 bases; unmatched junction bases: 1. The CDR3 totals 14 residues. Germline V lookup: CDR1 MDHEN, CDR2 SYDVKM. Here the CDR3 reads CASSRQGAKNIQYF. The CDR3 coding sequence is TGTGCCAGCAGTCGACAGGGAGCCAAAAACATTCAGTACTTC. Based on the CDR3 plus reference TRBV28 and TRBJ2-4, the full variable domain is DVKVTQSSRYLVKRTGEKVFLECVQDMDHENMFWYRQDPGLGLRLIYFSYDVKMKEKGDIPEGYSVSREKKERFSLILESASTNQTSMYLCASSRQGAKNIQYFGAGTRLSVL.

This clone was detected only a few times. CDR3 residues: CASSFVGRGKVGELFF. The CDR3 DNA sequence: TGTGCCAGCAGTTTTGTCGGCAGGGGAAAGGTCGGGGAGCTGTTTTTT. The chain uses TRBV28 and TRBJ2-2, with a weak D call TRBD1 (6 bases). Germline CDR1 and CDR2: MDHEN and SYDVKM. The CDR3 totals 16 residues. Trimming removed 3 bases from V and 7 bases from J, with 18 bases in between.

The genes are TRBV2 and TRBJ2-4; perhaps TRBD2 as D (6 bases). Trimming left V 6 bases short and J 0 bases short, with 12 bases between. This CDR3 comprises 15 residues. From germline, CDR1 is SNHLY and CDR2 FYNNEI. CDR3 DNA: TGTGCCAGCAGCCACGGAGGGGTAGCCAAAAACATTCAGTACTTC. It specifies CASSHGGVAKNIQYF.

There are a few counts of this clone. V and J are TRBV2 and TRBJ2-3, with TRBD2 matching over 10 bases. Looked up from germline, CDR1 is SNHLY and CDR2 is FYNNEI. Germline trimming cut 6 bases from V and 8 bases from J; bases unmatched to any gene: 8. The CDR3 contains 14 residues. DNA for the CDR3: TGTGCCAGCAGACCAGCGGGAGGGCCGGGTACGCAGTATTTT. It codes for CASRPAGGPGTQYF. The whole variable domain, filled in from reference TRBV2 and TRBJ2-3, reads EPEVTQTPSHQVTQMGQEVILRCVPISNHLYFYWYRQILGQKVEFLVSFYNNEISEKSEIFDDQFSVERPDGSNFTLKIRSTKLEDSAMYFCASRPAGGPGTQYFGPGTRLTVL.

This sequence joins TRBV27 and TRBJ1-2; 8 nucleotides match TRBD1. Germline-derived CDR1 and CDR2 are MNHEY and SMNVEV (reference sequence). V was clipped by 6 bases and J by 8 bases; unmatched bases: 5. The CDR3 extends over 12 amino acids. The CDR3 loop is CASRKTGGGYTF. The CDR3 bases are TGTGCCAGCAGAAAAACAGGGGGAGGCTACACCTTC.

The chain couples TRBV7-9 to TRBJ2-2; D gene ambiguous. V lost 5 bases to trimming and J lost 5 bases, with 6 bases between them. The CDR3 is made up of 12 amino acids. CDR1 is SEHNR and CDR2 is FQNEAQ in the germline V gene (reference sequence). The CDR3 region has the DNA TGTGCCAGCAGCCACCTTACCGGGGAGCTGTTTTTT. Protein sequence: CASSHLTGELFF.

The chain employs TRBV30 and TRBJ2-7; 15 bases map to TRBD2. The CDR3 is made up of 17 amino acids. Trimming cost V 0 bases and J 5 bases; bases outside gene matches: 8. CDR1 is GTSNPN, CDR2 SVGIG, per germline (reference sequence). The CDR3 DNA is TGTGCCTGGAGTGTACGTAGGACTAGCGGGAGGGCCGACGAGCAGTACTTC. Protein sequence: CAWSVRRTSGRADEQYF. The entire variable domain, with the rest obtained from reference TRBV30 and TRBJ2-7, is as follows: SQTIHQWPATLVQPVGSPLSLECTVEGTSNPNLYWYRQAAGRGLQLLFYSVGIGQISSEVPQNLSASRPQDRQFILSSKKLLLSDSGFYLCAWSVRRTSGRADEQYFGPGTRLTVT.

The V gene is TRBV9, the J gene TRBJ2-1; 8 nucleotides match TRBD1. The V gene end was trimmed by 3 bases and the J gene end by 9 bases; junction bases not matched to a gene: 11. The length of the CDR3 is 15 residues. From germline, CDR1 is SGDLS and CDR2 YYNGEE. CDR3 in amino acids: CASSARTGSLGEQFF. The CDR3 DNA is TGTGCCAGCAGCGCCCGGACAGGGTCATTGGGTGAGCAGTTCTTC. The full variable domain, with the rest looked up from reference TRBV9 and TRBJ2-1, is DSGVTQTPKHLITATGQRVTLRCSPRSGDLSVYWYQQSLDQGLQFLIQYYNGEERAKGNILERFSAQQFPDLHSELNLSSLELGDSALYFCASSARTGSLGEQFFGPGTRLTVL.

This clone was recorded a few times. The genes are TRBV2 and TRBJ2-7; 9 bases align to TRBD2. The CDR3 length is 16 residues. The germline V gene has CDR1 SNHLY and CDR2 FYNNEI. The V and J ends lost 6 bases and 3 bases, in that order; junction bases with no gene match: 12. CDR3: CASREGLAPSSYEQYF. In DNA, the CDR3 is TGTGCCAGCAGAGAGGGACTAGCCCCGAGCAGCTACGAGCAGTACTTC.

The chain uses TRBV28 and TRBJ2-5; D possibly corresponds to TRBD2 (6 bases). CDR3 length equals 13 residues. Trimming cost V 8 bases and J 1 base, with 11 bases left between them. Germline assignment: CDR1 MDHEN and CDR2 SYDVKM. CDR3 loop: CASGGTGQETQYF. The CDR3 DNA reads as TGTGCCAGCGGGGGGACCGGCCAAGAGACCCAGTACTTC.

The sample holds a few counts of this clone. The DNA is omitted, as the CDR3 cannot be located on it reliably, and the CDR3 follows TCRdb's listing. This chain connects TRBV29-1 to TRBJ2-7; TRBD2 is the table's D call and was not checked against the DNA. Germline V gene data show CDR1 as SQVTM and CDR2 as ANQGSEA. Termini included, the CDR3 measures 13 amino acids. CDR3 region: CSVGPGLANEQYF.